This TCR beta chain was obtained from a study of control samples from healthy donors and cancer patients. Generated by immunoSEQ multiplex PCR, the TCRdb table keeps only in-frame clones and is missing some. The sample includes 350,000 to 450,000 clones, approximately 90% seen only once; the top ten take 6% to 7%. After removal of 4 bases from V and 6 bases from J, the junction contained 13 bases not matched to a gene. The CDR3 runs to 15 residues. Germline V gene lookup returns CDR1 SGHRS and CDR2 YFSETQ. This sequence joins TRBV5-1 and TRBJ2-7, with 7 bases lining up with TRBD1. The TCR was taken from a man aged 40-49 years with head and neck cancer. Sequencing used PBMCs. CDR3 loop: CASSISTGMVGEQYF. DNA for the CDR3: TGCGCCAGCAGCATCTCGACAGGGATGGTAGGCGAGCAGTACTTC.